This T cell receptor beta chain was retrieved from a study of T cells in Graves' hyperthyroidism and ophthalmopathy. RNA transcripts were the template for amplifying TCR beta CDR3 regions. During a first-round RT-PCR of the TCR CDR3, the HTBI primer set was used. TCRdb reprocessed the multiplex PCR reads with MiXCR, giving one entry per CDR3 protein. Here the sample spans hundreds of thousands of distinct CDR3 sequences, around 39% being singletons. Findings and limits, study-wide: Researchers report that a 13 V-J model separated ophthalmopathy from stable hyperthyroidism.

This clonotype was observed at least ten times. Its antigen is currently unknown. Sequencing was carried out using blood. This receptor was obtained from a man younger than 35 with Graves' hyperthyroidism.

CDR3 sequence reads: CASSSTGDGGYTF. As DNA, the CDR3 is TGTGCCAGCAGTTCGACAGGGGATGGAGGCTACACCTTC. This sequence joins TRBV2 and TRBJ1-2, with TRBD1 matching 8 bases. Germline trimming cut 5 bases from V and 8 bases from J; bases unmatched to any gene: 7. The CDR3 spans 13 residues. Germline CDR1 and CDR2: SNHLY and FYNNEI.